Following are 20 T cell receptor beta chains from one sample sequenced in a study of cytomegalovirus exposure and HLA in healthy donors. A multiplex PCR was run with 60 Vbeta primers and 13 Jbeta primers. Profiling relied on immunoSEQ multiplex PCR, and the TCRdb table lists in-frame clones only, not all of them. This table holds roughly 63,000 clones, about three quarters found once. The specimen sequenced was PBMCs. The receptors were gathered from a man aged 45-60 years in good health and CMV-seropositive.

This clone was seen more than once but under ten times. V gene TRBV28 combines with J gene TRBJ2-7; TRBD1 is a possible D gene (6 bases). From germline, CDR1 is MDHEN and CDR2 SYDVKM. The ends were cut back, 9 bases at V and 3 bases at J, with 9 bases in the middle. This CDR3 spans 11 amino acids. The CDR3 protein is CASLQGYEQYF. CDR3 nucleotides: TGTGCCAGTTTACAGGGCTACGAGCAGTACTTC.

This clone was found a few times. The chain uses TRBV7-8 and TRBJ1-2; D is unclear. The CDR3 covers 13 residues. The germline V gene encodes CDR1 SGHVS and CDR2 FQNEAQ. V lost 5 bases, J lost 2 bases, and 9 bases lay in between. The CDR3 reads CASSDRGNYGYTF. The CDR3 nucleotides are TGTGCCAGCAGCGATCGGGGAAACTATGGCTACACCTTC.

J is TRBJ1-2 and V is TRBV5-1; 9 positions match TRBD1. The V segment lost 2 bases and the J segment 5 bases; nucleotides outside the gene matches: 4. The CDR3 totals 14 residues. Germline CDR1 SGHRS, CDR2 YFSETQ. The CDR3 nucleotides read TGCGCCAGCAGCTTACAGGGGGCGGTTTATGGCTACACCTTC. Amino acids: CASSLQGAVYGYTF. Full variable domain (rest looked up from reference TRBV5-1 and TRBJ1-2): KAGVTQTPRYLIKTRGQQVTLSCSPISGHRSVSWYQQTPGQGLQFLFEYFSETQRNKGNFPGRFSGRQFSNSRSEMNVSTLELGDSALYLCASSLQGAVYGYTFGSGTRLTVV.

The rearrangement uses TRBV2 and TRBJ1-5, with D possibly TRBD1 on 6 matching bases. The length of the CDR3 is 15 residues. From germline, CDR1 is SNHLY and CDR2 FYNNEI. Between the trimmed V and J ends, which lost 5 bases and 2 bases, there was a span of 13 bases. The CDR3 here is CASSLQGLGNQPQHF. The CDR3 DNA reads TGTGCCAGCAGTTTACAGGGTTTGGGCAATCAGCCCCAGCATTTT.

The gene calls are TRBV10-3 and TRBJ2-1, with 12 bases fitting TRBD2. The J segment lost 10 bases and the V segment lost 4 bases, leaving 8 bases of the junction unmatched. The length of the CDR3 is 15 residues. The V gene's germline CDR1 is ENHRY and CDR2 SYGVKD. CDR3 loop: CAISAVLAGGYEQFF. CDR3 coding DNA: TGTGCCATCAGTGCGGTACTAGCGGGAGGATACGAGCAGTTCTTC.

The chain uses TRBV9 and TRBJ2-4; D is possibly TRBD2 (6 bases). Germline CDR1 and CDR2: SGDLS and YYNGEE. CDR3 length: 14 amino acids. Trimming cost V 4 bases and J 7 bases, with 15 bases left between them. CDR3: CASSPGGAGNIQYF. The CDR3, as DNA: TGTGCCAGCAGCCCAGGAGGGGCAGGGAACATTCAGTACTTC.

CDR3 in amino acids: CASSQDRGKSFYEQYF. Here the CDR3 DNA reads TGCGCCAGCAGCCAAGATCGGGGGAAATCGTTCTACGAGCAGTACTTC. This chain links TRBV4-3 with TRBJ2-7; possibly TRBD2 for D (6 bases). Germline V CDR1 and CDR2: LGHNA, YSLEER. The CDR3 length is 16 residues. V was clipped by 0 bases and J by 3 bases, with 15 bases between them.

The rearrangement links TRBV13 to TRBJ1-2; D remains unclear. The CDR3 contains 14 residues. The ends were cut back, 4 bases at V and 4 bases at J, with 13 bases in the middle. Germline lookup yields CDR1 PRHDT and CDR2 FYEKMQ (reference sequence). The CDR3 DNA follows: TGTGCCAGCAGCTCCCCAGGAGGGTCCTATGGCTACACCTTC. This encodes CASSSPGGSYGYTF.

This clone occurred a few times. The genes are TRBV29-1 and TRBJ1-1; D is unresolved. The V gene's germline CDR1 is SQVTM and CDR2 ANQGSEA. V was trimmed by 7 bases and J by 4 bases, leaving 10 bases between them. This CDR3 spans 11 amino acids. The CDR3 loop reads CSGVRGTEAFF. The CDR3 DNA follows: TGCAGCGGGGTACGGGGCACTGAAGCTTTCTTT.

The chain uses TRBV6-6 and TRBJ1-2; tentatively, D is TRBD1 (5 bases). With 2 bases removed from V and 3 bases from J, the gap between germline ends came to 7 bases. The CDR3 is 13 amino acids. Germline values: CDR1 MNHNY, CDR2 SVGAGI (reference sequence). The CDR3 reads CASSYETDYGYTF. CDR3 DNA: TGTGCCAGCAGTTACGAGACAGACTATGGCTACACCTTC.

The V call is TRBV2, the J call TRBJ1-5; 10 positions agree with TRBD1. Germline loops: CDR1 SNHLY, CDR2 FYNNEI. The length of the CDR3 is 16 residues. With V trimmed by 3 bases and J by 1 base, 3 bases remained unmatched. CDR3 bases: TGTGCCAGCAGTGACGACAGGGGGCTAAGCAATCAGCCCCAGCATTTT. Its protein product is CASSDDRGLSNQPQHF.

The chain carries TRBV11-3 and TRBJ2-7, with a tentative D call TRBD1 (5 bases). This CDR3 comprises 12 residues. CDR1 is SGHNT and CDR2 is YENEEA in the germline V gene. With 4 bases removed from V and 3 bases from J, the gap between germline ends came to 7 bases. The CDR3 loop reads CASSSDSYEQYF. In nucleotides, the CDR3 is TGTGCCAGCAGCTCCGACAGCTACGAGCAGTACTTC.

The chain employs TRBV30 and TRBJ2-7; 12 positions agree with TRBD1. CDR1 is GTSNPN and CDR2 is SVGIG in the germline V gene (reference sequence). V lost 3 bases to trimming and J lost 6 bases; unmatched junction nucleotides: 15. This CDR3 contains 17 residues. This CDR3 is CAWRGRFGTGGHGEQYF. The CDR3 DNA reads as TGTGCCTGGAGGGGTAGGTTCGGGACAGGGGGCCATGGCGAGCAGTACTTC.

V gene TRBV5-4 combines with J gene TRBJ2-1; 7 bases match TRBD2. Germline CDR1 and CDR2: SGHNT and YYREEE (reference sequence). The CDR3 has 20 amino acids. The V and J ends lost 1 base and 0 bases, in that order; junction bases with no gene match: 16. CDR3 region: CASSLYMDSGSIGSYNEQFF. CDR3 DNA sequence: TGTGCCAGCAGCTTGTATATGGATAGCGGGTCAATTGGCTCCTACAATGAGCAGTTCTTC.

This CDR3 is CASSLVPRPNEQFF. The CDR3 nucleotides read TGTGCCAGCAGCTTAGTTCCGCGCCCCAATGAGCAGTTCTTC. V and J are TRBV7-2 and TRBJ2-1, with D unclear. Trimming pared 1 base from V and 6 bases from J, leaving 10 bases between. The germline CDR1 and CDR2 sequences are SGHTA and FQGNSA. The CDR3 is made up of 14 amino acids.

This clone turned up a few times. The V gene is TRBV11-2, the J gene TRBJ1-4; TRBD1 matches at 12 bases. The CDR3 consists of 15 residues. The V gene end was trimmed by 0 bases and the J gene end by 12 bases; junction bases not matched to a gene: 5. Germline loops: CDR1 SGHAT, CDR2 FQNNGV. Here the CDR3 reads CASSLEGTGGVELFF. CDR3 coding DNA: TGTGCCAGCAGCTTAGAAGGGACAGGGGGCGTCGAACTGTTTTTT.

The rearrangement joins TRBV27 to TRBJ1-3; D may be TRBD1 (5 bases). The CDR3 runs 19 residues. Per the germline V gene, CDR1 is MNHEY and CDR2 is SMNVEV (reference sequence). Trimming shortened V by 3 bases and J by 0 bases, and 21 bases separated the two germline ends. The CDR3 nucleotides read TGTGCCAGCAGTTTTTTTCCGGGCCCGACAGCAACCTCTGGAAACACCATATATTTT. Protein sequence: CASSFFPGPTATSGNTIYF.

This chain uses TRBV4-1 with TRBJ2-1; D remains unclear. Germline-derived CDR1 and CDR2 are MGHRA and YSYEKL. The V end lost 0 bases, the J end lost 1 base, and 7 bases lay between the germline ends. The CDR3 consists of 15 residues. This chain's CDR3 is CASSQEPRSYNEQFF. CDR3 bases: TGCGCCAGCAGCCAAGAGCCTAGATCCTACAATGAGCAGTTCTTC.

The chain combines TRBV18 with TRBJ1-3; 7 bases agree with TRBD1. The germline gives CDR1 KGHSH, CDR2 LQKENI. After removal of 1 base from V and 2 bases from J, the junction contained 2 bases not matched to a gene. This CDR3 comprises 15 residues. The CDR3 here is CASSPQGATGNTIYF. The CDR3 DNA follows: TGTGCCAGCTCACCACAGGGGGCGACTGGAAACACCATATATTTT.

This chain joins TRBV10-3 and TRBJ2-2; 10 bases match TRBD2. Germline lookup yields CDR1 ENHRY and CDR2 SYGVKD. V lost 8 bases, J lost 4 bases, and 7 bases stayed unmatched. The CDR3 contains 15 residues. CDR3 DNA sequence: TGTGCCATCTCCTTTAGCGGGGGGCTCACCGGGGAGCTGTTTTTT. It encodes CAISFSGGLTGELFF.